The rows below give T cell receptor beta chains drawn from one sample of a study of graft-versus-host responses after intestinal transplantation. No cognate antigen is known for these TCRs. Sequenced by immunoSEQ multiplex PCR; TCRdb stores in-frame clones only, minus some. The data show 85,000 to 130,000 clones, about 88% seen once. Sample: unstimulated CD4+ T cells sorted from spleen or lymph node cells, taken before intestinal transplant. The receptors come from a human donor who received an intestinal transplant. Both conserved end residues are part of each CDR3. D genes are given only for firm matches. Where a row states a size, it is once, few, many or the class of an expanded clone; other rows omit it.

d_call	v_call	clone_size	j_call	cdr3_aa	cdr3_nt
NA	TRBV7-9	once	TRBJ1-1	CASSFLHSNTEAFF	TGTGCCAGCAGCTTCTTACACAGCAACACTGAAGCTTTCTTT
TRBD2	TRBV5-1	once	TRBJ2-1	CASSPDPGTSGRASYNEQFF	TGCGCCAGCAGCCCGGACCCCGGGACTAGCGGGAGAGCAAGCTACAATGAGCAGTTCTTC
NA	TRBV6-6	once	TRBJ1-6	CASSYGQDNSPLHF	TGTGCCAGCAGTTACGGGCAGGATAATTCACCCCTCCACTTT
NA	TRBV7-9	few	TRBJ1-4	CASSSGQTNEKLFF	TGTGCCAGCAGCTCCGGACAGACTAATGAAAAACTGTTTTTT
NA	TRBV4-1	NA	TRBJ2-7	CASSQVWGTQYEQYF	TGCGCCAGCAGCCAAGTGTGGGGGACACAATACGAGCAGTACTTC
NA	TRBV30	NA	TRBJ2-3	CAWSVKSRPTNTDTQYF	TGTGCCTGGAGTGTAAAGTCTCGGCCCACAAACACAGATACGCAGTATTTT
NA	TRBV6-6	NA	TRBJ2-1	CASSYDGTYNEQFF	TGTGCCAGCAGTTACGACGGGACCTACAATGAGCAGTTCTTC
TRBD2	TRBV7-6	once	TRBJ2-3	CASSPVASGLTDTQYF	TGTGCCAGCAGCCCTGTCGCTAGCGGACTCACAGATACGCAGTATTTT
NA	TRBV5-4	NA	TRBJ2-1	CASSSSLAALSYNEQFF	TGTGCCAGCAGCTCCTCCTTAGCGGCCTTATCGTACAATGAGCAGTTCTTC
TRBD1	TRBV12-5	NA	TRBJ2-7	CASGLSGTGSYEQYF	TGTGCTAGTGGTTTATCCGGGACAGGGTCCTACGAGCAGTACTTC
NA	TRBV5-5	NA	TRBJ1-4	CASSLGGTNEKLFF	TGTGCCAGCAGCTTGGGAGGGACTAATGAAAAACTGTTTTTT
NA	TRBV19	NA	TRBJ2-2	CASSIYLSGTGELFF	TGTGCCAGTAGTATTTATTTATCGGGCACCGGGGAGCTGTTTTTT
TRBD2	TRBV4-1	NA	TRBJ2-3	CTSSRRSGGTSTDTQYF	TGCACCAGCAGCCGACGGTCGGGGGGAACTAGCACAGATACGCAGTATTTT
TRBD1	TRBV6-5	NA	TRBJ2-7	CASSQGTAYEQYF	TGTGCCAGCAGCCAAGGGACAGCCTACGAGCAGTACTTC
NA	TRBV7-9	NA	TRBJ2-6	CASPEGSGANVLTF	TGTGCCAGCCCCGAAGGCTCCGGGGCCAACGTCCTGACTTTC
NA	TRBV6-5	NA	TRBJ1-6	CASRTGRSYNSPLHF	TGTGCCAGCAGAACCGGACGGAGCTATAATTCACCCCTCCACTTT
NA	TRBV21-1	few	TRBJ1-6	CASSTPLQGSTLHF	TGTGCCAGCAGCACCCCCTTACAGGGGTCTACCCTCCACTTT
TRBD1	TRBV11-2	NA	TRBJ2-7	CASSWDRGHEQYF	TGTGCCAGCAGCTGGGACAGGGGCCACGAGCAGTACTTC
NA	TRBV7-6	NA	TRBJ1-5	CASSLIVGPDQPQHF	TGTGCCAGCAGCTTAATTGTAGGGCCAGATCAGCCCCAGCATTTT
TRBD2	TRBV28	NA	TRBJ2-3	CASSLSRGGDTQYF	TGTGCCAGCAGTTTATCGCGGGGAGGGGATACGCAGTATTTT
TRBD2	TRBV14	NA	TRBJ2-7	CASSRRISGTRDYEQYF	TGTGCCAGCAGCCGACGGATCTCCGGGACTAGGGACTACGAGCAGTACTTC
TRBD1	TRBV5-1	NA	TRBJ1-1	CASSLGQGATEAFF	TGCGCCAGCAGCTTGGGACAGGGGGCCACTGAAGCTTTCTTT
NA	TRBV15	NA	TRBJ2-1	CATSPYSDEQFF	TGTGCCACCTCTCCCTACTCCGATGAGCAGTTCTTC
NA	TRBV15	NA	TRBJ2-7	CATSRVGKNYEQYF	TGTGCCACCAGCAGAGTAGGGAAAAACTACGAGCAGTACTTC
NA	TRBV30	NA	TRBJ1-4	CAWRPRLGEKLFF	TGTGCCTGGCGGCCCCGGTTAGGTGAAAAACTGTTTTTT
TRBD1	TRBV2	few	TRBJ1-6	CASSEGRGVSPLHF	TGTGCCAGCAGTGAAGGCAGGGGGGTTTCACCCCTCCACTTT
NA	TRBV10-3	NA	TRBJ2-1	CAISEQGRGRNEQFF	TGTGCCATCAGTGAGCAGGGTAGGGGCCGCAATGAGCAGTTCTTC
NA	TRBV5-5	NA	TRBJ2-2	CASSLRGGANTGELFF	TGTGCCAGCAGCTTGAGAGGGGGGGCGAACACCGGGGAGCTGTTTTTT
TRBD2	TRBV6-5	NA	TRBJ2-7	CASSATLGRGYEQYF	TGTGCCAGCAGTGCCACGCTAGGGAGGGGATACGAGCAGTACTTC
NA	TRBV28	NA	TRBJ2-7	CASSLSAQGFHEQYF	TGTGCCAGCAGTTTATCCGCTCAGGGTTTTCACGAGCAGTACTTC
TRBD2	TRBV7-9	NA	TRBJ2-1	CASSLETSGRYEQFF	TGTGCCAGCAGCTTGGAAACTAGCGGGAGGTATGAGCAGTTCTTC
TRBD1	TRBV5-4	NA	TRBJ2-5	CASSLEGQGETQYF	TGTGCCAGCAGCTTGGAGGGACAGGGTGAGACCCAGTACTTC
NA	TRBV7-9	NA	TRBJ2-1	CASSRTGRGDEQFF	TGTGCCAGCAGCCGCACAGGGCGGGGAGATGAGCAGTTCTTC
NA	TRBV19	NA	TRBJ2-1	CASRGLIENSYNEQFF	TGTGCCAGTAGAGGACTAATAGAGAACTCCTACAATGAGCAGTTCTTC
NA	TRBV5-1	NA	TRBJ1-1	CASAGTLNTEAFF	TGCGCCAGCGCCGGGACTCTGAACACTGAAGCTTTCTTT
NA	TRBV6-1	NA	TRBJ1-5	CASSGGSSNSNQPQHF	TGTGCCAGCAGTGGGGGGTCATCCAATAGCAATCAGCCCCAGCATTTT
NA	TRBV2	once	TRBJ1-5	CASTGADSNQPQHF	TGTGCCAGCACAGGGGCAGATAGCAATCAGCCCCAGCATTTT
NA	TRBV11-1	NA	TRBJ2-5	CASKGQETQYF	TGTGCCAGCAAGGGGCAAGAGACCCAGTACTTC
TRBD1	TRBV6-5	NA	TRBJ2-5	CASSYSGTAYQETQYF	TGTGCCAGCAGTTACTCGGGGACAGCATACCAAGAGACCCAGTACTTC
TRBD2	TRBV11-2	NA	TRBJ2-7	CASNGGGSNEQYF	TGTGCCAGCAATGGGGGAGGGAGCAACGAGCAGTACTTC
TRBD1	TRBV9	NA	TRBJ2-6	CASSQTGSLSGANVLTF	TGTGCCAGCAGCCAGACAGGGTCTCTCTCTGGGGCCAACGTCCTGACTTTC
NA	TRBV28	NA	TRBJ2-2	CASSLFETPSTGELFF	TGTGCCAGCAGTTTATTCGAGACCCCAAGCACCGGGGAGCTGTTTTTT
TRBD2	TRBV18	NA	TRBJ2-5	CASSRLLAGEETQYF	TGTGCCAGCTCACGCCTACTAGCGGGGGAGGAGACCCAGTACTTC
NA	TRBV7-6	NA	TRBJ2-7	CASSLRSGQEQYF	TGTGCCAGCAGCTTAAGATCTGGGCAAGAGCAGTACTTC
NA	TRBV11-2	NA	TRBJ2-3	CASSLMQATDTQYF	TGTGCCAGCAGCTTAATGCAGGCCACAGATACGCAGTATTTT
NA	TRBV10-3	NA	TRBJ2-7	CAISGRGGTAYEQYF	TGTGCCATCAGTGGGAGGGGAGGTACGGCCTACGAGCAGTACTTC
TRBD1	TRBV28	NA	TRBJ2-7	CASSLGQGGYEQYF	TGTGCCAGCAGCTTGGGACAGGGAGGGTACGAGCAGTACTTC
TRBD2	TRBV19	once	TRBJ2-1	CASTDPGLAGLHEQFF	TGTGCCAGTACGGACCCGGGACTAGCGGGGTTGCATGAGCAGTTCTTC
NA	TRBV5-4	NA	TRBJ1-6	CASSPSPTTNNSPLHF	TGTGCCAGCAGCCCCTCCCCTACAACTAATAATTCACCCCTCCACTTT
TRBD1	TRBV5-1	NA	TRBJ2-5	CASSLGGPQETQYF	TGCGCCAGCAGCCTAGGGGGCCCCCAAGAGACCCAGTACTTC